Following are 14 T cell receptor beta chains from one sample sequenced in a study of shared clonotypes between healthy human individuals. CD45RO-negative cells were positively selected for CCR7, leaving out terminally differentiated effector memory CD45RA+ cells. Only in-frame clones appear in the TCRdb table, and some are missing; sequencing was by immunoSEQ multiplex PCR. Counted here are roughly 2.1 million clones, approximately 94% occurring once; the ten biggest clones make up more than 1.5%. Sequencing was done on a sample of naive CD8+ T cells from PBMCs. These receptors were taken from a man younger than 30 in good health. Some clones in this sample may be carry-over from other donors' samples.

V and J are TRBV29-1 and TRBJ2-2; D is ambiguous. Germline V CDR1 and CDR2: SQVTM, ANQGSEA. The CDR3 spans 14 residues. Trimming stripped 3 bases from V and 2 bases from J, with 10 bases between. The CDR3 region is CSVDSGLNTGELFF. Written as DNA, the CDR3 is TGCAGCGTTGATTCGGGTCTAAACACCGGGGAGCTGTTTTTT.

The table lists this clone with a count of one. The rearrangement links TRBV30 to TRBJ1-1, with TRBD1 as a possible D gene (6 bases). Trimming stripped 2 bases from V and 6 bases from J, with 7 bases between. CDR1 GTSNPN and CDR2 SVGIG come from the germline V gene (reference sequence). The length of the CDR3 is 11 residues. CDR3 nucleotides: TGTGCCTGGAGTAGGACAGCTGAAGCTTTCTTT. As protein: CAWSRTAEAFF.

The rearrangement uses TRBV4-2 and TRBJ2-3; no clear D. The V end was cut by 1 base, the J end by 2 bases, with 13 bases between. Per the germline V gene, CDR1 is LGHNA and CDR2 is YNFKEQ. The length of the CDR3 is 16 residues. The CDR3 DNA reads as TGTGCCAGCAGCCAAGCGGTGGCGGCACCCACAGATACGCAGTATTTT. It is translated as CASSQAVAAPTDTQYF.

This clone appeared a single time. The chain has TRBV7-2 and TRBJ1-1; a weak D match, TRBD1 (5 bases). V was pared by 4 bases and J by 0 bases, with 9 bases between. The V gene's germline CDR1 is SGHTA and CDR2 FQGNSA. This CDR3 is 14 amino acids long. CDR3: CASSWGRMNTEAFF. The DNA for the CDR3 is TGTGCCAGCAGCTGGGGACGTATGAACACTGAAGCTTTCTTT.

This chain joins TRBV27 and TRBJ1-1; TRBD1 is a possible D gene (5 bases). The CDR3 is 14 amino acids. Germline V gene data show CDR1 as MNHEY and CDR2 as SMNVEV (reference sequence). V dropped 3 bases and J dropped 1 base, with 9 bases sitting between them. The CDR3 loop reads CASSFSRANTEAFF. For the CDR3, the DNA is TGTGCCAGCAGTTTCAGCAGGGCGAACACTGAAGCTTTCTTT.

J is TRBJ2-2 and V is TRBV4-1; 10 bases map to TRBD1. Germline trimming cut 4 bases from V and 5 bases from J; bases unmatched to any gene: 13. The CDR3 has 18 amino acids. Germline V gene lookup returns CDR1 MGHRA and CDR2 YSYEKL. CDR3 sequence: CASSPGQGRGRGTGELFF. CDR3 in DNA: TGCGCCAGCAGCCCGGGACAGGGGCGAGGGAGGGGAACCGGGGAGCTGTTTTTT.

V and J are TRBV2 and TRBJ1-2; the match to TRBD1 covers 7 bases. Germline V gene lookup returns CDR1 SNHLY and CDR2 FYNNEI. The CDR3 runs 14 residues. V gave up 6 bases and J gave up 4 bases; unmatched junction bases: 8. The CDR3 coding sequence is TGTGCCAGCAGCAACACTGCAGGGGGCTATGGCTACACCTTC. It yields the protein CASSNTAGGYGYTF.

The chain joins TRBV28 to TRBJ1-5, with 7 bases fitting TRBD1. The V and J ends lost 7 bases and 8 bases, in that order; junction bases with no gene match: 17. The length of the CDR3 is 16 residues. The V gene's germline CDR1 is MDHEN and CDR2 SYDVKM. CDR3 amino acids: CASTFAETGAKEPQHF. DNA for the CDR3: TGTGCCAGCACATTTGCCGAAACAGGGGCCAAGGAGCCCCAGCATTTT.

This clone was detected only once. This chain links TRBV2 with TRBJ2-1, with D hard to call. CDR3 length: 19 residues. Deletions cut 7 bases from V and 0 bases from J, with 25 bases between. Germline lookup yields CDR1 SNHLY and CDR2 FYNNEI. CDR3 loop: CASTLSQWSEIDSYNEQFF. In DNA form, the CDR3 reads TGTGCCAGCACCCTGAGTCAGTGGTCAGAGATCGACTCCTACAATGAGCAGTTCTTC.

The chain uses TRBV11-1 and TRBJ2-1; unclear D gene. Trimming took off 5 bases at V and 8 bases at J, with 13 bases between the two ends. The CDR3 sequence is 13 residues long. Germline-derived CDR1 and CDR2 are SGHAT and FQDESV (reference sequence). As DNA, the CDR3 is TGTGCCAGCAGCGGGCCCGGGTGGGATGAGCAGTTCTTC. It yields the protein CASSGPGWDEQFF.

V is TRBV6-8 and J is TRBJ2-3; possibly TRBD2 for D (6 bases). The ends were cut back, 6 bases at V and 2 bases at J, with 18 bases in the middle. Per germline, CDR1 MNHGY and CDR2 SAAAGT. The CDR3 sequence is 16 residues long. For the CDR3, the DNA is TGTGCCAGCAGGGCGATCGGGACTGCGTACACAGATACGCAGTATTTT. Translated, it gives CASRAIGTAYTDTQYF.

As DNA, the CDR3 is TGTGCCAGCAGCGTAGCTACGGACGAACGGAAGCAGTTCTTC. It yields the protein CASSVATDERKQFF. V is TRBV9 and J is TRBJ2-1, with D unresolved. This CDR3 spans 14 amino acids. Germline V gene data show CDR1 as SGDLS and CDR2 as YYNGEE. The germline V and J ends were trimmed by 0 bases and 11 bases, with 15 bases remaining between them.

For this clone: In the same sample, other DNA sequences code for this CDR3. The chain has TRBV27 and TRBJ1-5, with a weak D call TRBD1 (6 bases). CDR1 is MNHEY and CDR2 is SMNVEV in the germline V gene (reference sequence). The CDR3 covers 16 residues. The V end was cut by 2 bases, the J end by 0 bases, with 11 bases between. CDR3 protein: CASSLGGAYSNQPQHF. For the CDR3, the DNA is TGTGCCAGCAGTTTAGGGGGGGCTTATAGCAATCAGCCCCAGCATTTT.

The chain couples TRBV15 to TRBJ2-4; unclear D gene. Looked up from germline, CDR1 is LNHNV and CDR2 is YYDKDF (reference sequence). Trimming took 0 bases from V and 3 from J, leaving 3 bases between them. This CDR3 has 13 amino acids. Written as DNA, the CDR3 is TGTGCCACCAGCAGAGACAGCAAAAACATTCAGTACTTC. It codes for CATSRDSKNIQYF.